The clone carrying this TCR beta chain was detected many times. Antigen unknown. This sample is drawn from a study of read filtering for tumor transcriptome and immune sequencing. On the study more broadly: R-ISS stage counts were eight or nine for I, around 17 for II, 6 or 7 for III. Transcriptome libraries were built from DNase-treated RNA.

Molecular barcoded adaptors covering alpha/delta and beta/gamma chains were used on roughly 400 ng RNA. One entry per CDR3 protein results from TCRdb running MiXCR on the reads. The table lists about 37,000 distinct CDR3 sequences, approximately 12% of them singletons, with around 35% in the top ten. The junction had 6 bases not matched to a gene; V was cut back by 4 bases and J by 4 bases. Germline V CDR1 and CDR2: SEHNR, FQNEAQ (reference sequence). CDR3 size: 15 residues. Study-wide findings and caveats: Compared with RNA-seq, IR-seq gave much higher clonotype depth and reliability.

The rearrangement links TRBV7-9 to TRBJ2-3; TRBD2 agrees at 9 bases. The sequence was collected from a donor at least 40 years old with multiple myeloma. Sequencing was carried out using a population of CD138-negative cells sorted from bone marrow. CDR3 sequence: CASSSAGGGADTQYF. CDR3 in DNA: TGTGCCAGCAGCTCCGCGGGGGGGGGAGCAGATACGCAGTATTTT.